The present T cell receptor (beta chain) was sequenced within a study of spatial heterogeneity in lung cancer. One entry per CDR3 protein, called by TCRdb with MiXCR from the 5' RACE reads. The table lists about 120,000 distinct CDR3 sequences, approximately 12% of them singletons. This clonotype was seen repeatedly, ten times or more. This CDR3 has 13 amino acids. Germline-derived CDR1 and CDR2 are SGDLS and YYNGEE. The trim removed 4 bases at V and 5 bases at J, leaving 3 bases unmatched. Described time point: blood at routine non-recurrence follow-up after resection. Tumor, nontumor lung or frozen PBMC supplied whole RNA, sequenced without sorting.

The chain is built from TRBV9 and TRBJ2-1, with TRBD1 matching over 7 bases. The input for sequencing was PBMCs, taken at follow-up. The clonotype comes from a male donor with early-stage non-small cell lung cancer. CDR3 protein: CASSTGQDNEQFF. As DNA, the CDR3 is TGTGCCAGCAGCACTGGACAGGACAATGAGCAGTTCTTC. Full variable domain (remainder filled in from reference TRBV9 and TRBJ2-1): DSGVTQTPKHLITATGQRVTLRCSPRSGDLSVYWYQQSLDQGLQFLIQYYNGEERAKGNILERFSAQQFPDLHSELNLSSLELGDSALYFCASSTGQDNEQFFGPGTRLTVL.